This T cell receptor beta chain came from a study of T cells in pancreatic ductal adenocarcinoma (dated by TCRdb to the late 2010s). For context, the study as a whole: Seeking insight into the adaptive T-cell response that arises naturally, the researchers examined how many CD8+ T cells infiltrated tumors of resected pancreatic ductal adenocarcinoma, where they sat, and what features they had, alongside the same properties of suppressive cells. Points the paper makes about the study in general: Because tumors are enriched in CD45RO+ effector T cells rather than naive T cells, which biases toward lower diversity, comparisons of clonality between tumor and blood may be biased. Because inoperable disease is present at presentation in most pancreatic cancer patients, the resected cohort was biased toward the minority with early-stage disease. No significant difference in T-cell clonality was found between tumor and blood, with mean clonality of roughly 0.1 in tumors and around 0.07 in blood. Blood samples had more total productive templates and roughly 8.4-fold more unique clonotypes than tumor samples.

TCR beta CDR3 regions were amplified from genomic DNA using the immunoSEQ hsTCRB kit. An Illumina HiSeq system was used to carry out high-throughput TRB CDR3 sequencing. The authors' pipeline ran thus. The immunoSEQ software was used to analyze the sequencing reads, and any nonproductive sequences containing premature stops or frame-shifts were left out. Repertoire clonality was computed as one minus Shannon entropy normalized by log2 of the number of unique productive sequences. Imported from immuneACCESS, the table was reduced by TCRdb to in-frame sequences with V and J called. These copies leave out some clones; in studies compared against another copy, an unresolved V gene accounts for under half, and the cause of the remainder is not known. For V, J and clone size, that table is used; D and trimming come from the DNA. The sample contains 4,500 to 5,000 clones, approximately 91% of them found a single time. The leading ten clones occupy 5.9% of the sample.

Trimming accounts for 4 bases at V and 2 bases at J, while the number of junction bases matched to no gene is 10. The CDR3 sequence holds 18 residues, the cysteine and phenylalanine included. The CDR3 DNA has 54 bases and is translated from base 1. The germline V gene supplies CDR1 SGHDT and CDR2 YYEEEE. The selected pancreatic ductal adenocarcinoma patients had received surgery without neoadjuvant therapy. Immediately after surgery, resected tumor tissue was placed into ice-cold media, and part of the tissue was flash frozen for DNA and RNA. Using the DNeasy Blood and Tissue Kit with Proteinase K and RNase treatment, genomic DNA was extracted from over 5 PBMC and roughly 10 flash-frozen tumor specimens. A remark on this clone: Its antigen has not been determined. Qualities for individual bases were not recorded, and no much larger clone is one base off.

Specimen: pancreatic tumor tissue. The chain couples TRBV5-6 to TRBJ2-5, with 14 central nucleotides matching TRBD2. This receptor was taken from a human donor with pancreatic ductal adenocarcinoma. The nucleotide sequence is TGTGCCAGCAGCACGACTAGCGGGGGGGTCGGGCGGCAAGAGACCCAGTACTTC. This encodes CASSTTSGGVGRQETQYF.